This entry lists 20 T cell receptor beta chains sequenced from one sample in a study of blood T cell repertoires in COVID-19. The repertoire was sequenced with immunoSEQ multiplex PCR; TCRdb's copy has only in-frame clones and lacks some. The repertoire includes approximately 100,000 clones, 84% of them detected once, and 20% to 25% sits in the top ten. Source material: peripheral blood. All receptors come from a man aged 60 to 69 with acute or convalescent COVID-19.

V and J are TRBV11-2 and TRBJ2-3; 7 bases are a match to TRBD2. CDR3 length equals 16 residues. The V segment lost 5 bases and the J segment 2 bases; nucleotides outside the gene matches: 10. Germline assignment: CDR1 SGHAT and CDR2 FQNNGV. CDR3 amino acids: CASSVRSGANTDTQYF. Here the CDR3 DNA reads TGTGCCAGCAGCGTCAGGAGCGGGGCAAACACAGATACGCAGTATTTT.

The chain joins TRBV12-5 to TRBJ1-1; D is ambiguous. V shed 2 bases and J shed 4 bases, with 14 bases lying between them. The germline V gene has CDR1 LGHNT and CDR2 FRNRAP. The CDR3 is made up of 15 amino acids. CDR3 sequence (DNA): TGTGCTAGTGGTTTGTACCTCGGGAGAGGCACTGAAGCTTTCTTT. Its protein is CASGLYLGRGTEAFF.

The CDR3 bases are TGCGCCAGCAGCTCCCTAGCGGGGGGGCGTCAAGGGACCTACAATGAGCAGTTCTTC. The encoded protein is CASSSLAGGRQGTYNEQFF. V gene TRBV5-1 combines with J gene TRBJ2-1; 12 bases map to TRBD2. Germline assignment: CDR1 SGHRS and CDR2 YFSETQ. This CDR3 region has 19 residues. After removal of 3 bases from V and 2 bases from J, the junction contained 12 bases not matched to a gene.

The chain links TRBV3-1 (or the pseudogene TRBV3-2) to TRBJ2-7; D not certain. The V gene lost 4 bases and the J gene lost 5 bases, with 15 bases spanning the gap. Germline V CDR1 and CDR2: LGHDT, YNNKEL (reference sequence). There are 14 residues in the CDR3. CDR3 DNA: TGTGCCAGCAGCCTCGGAACAGCTATCGACGAGCAGTACTTC. This codes for CASSLGTAIDEQYF.

The CDR3 loop is CASSPSDKRLYEQYV. CDR3 DNA sequence: TGTGCCAGCTCACCATCGGACAAAAGGCTCTACGAGCAGTACGTC. The chain uses TRBV18 and TRBJ2-7; possibly TRBD1 for D (5 bases). Trimming took 2 bases from V and 3 from J, leaving 14 bases between them. Germline assignment: CDR1 KGHSH and CDR2 LQKENI. This CDR3 region has 15 residues.

This chain joins TRBV6-4 and TRBJ1-2; D ambiguous. The CDR3 is 16 residues long. Germline V gene sequence: CDR1 MRHNA, CDR2 SNTAGT. V lost 0 bases, J lost 0 bases, and 11 bases lay in between. CDR3 DNA sequence: TGTGCCAGCAGTGACTCGCCGTGGGGAGCTAACTATGGCTACACCTTC. Its translation: CASSDSPWGANYGYTF.

The V gene is TRBV4-2, the J gene TRBJ1-6; TRBD1 agrees at 7 bases. CDR3 length: 14 amino acids. Trimming took 4 bases from V and 8 from J; bases not matched to a gene: 5. Germline V gene lookup returns CDR1 LGHNA and CDR2 YNFKEQ. CDR3 loop: CASSLGQWDSPLHF. The CDR3 bases are TGTGCCAGCAGCCTGGGACAGTGGGATTCACCCCTCCACTTT.

This CDR3 is CASSTVGGVSSNQPQHF. CDR3 DNA sequence: TGTGCCAGCAGTACAGTTGGGGGGGTCAGTAGCAATCAGCCCCAGCATTTT. The chain combines TRBV27 with TRBJ1-5, with a possible D match to TRBD1 (5 bases). This CDR3 has 17 residues. The V gene lost 5 bases and the J gene lost 0 bases, with 17 bases spanning the gap. From germline, CDR1 is MNHEY and CDR2 SMNVEV (reference sequence).

The CDR3 sequence is CASSWHNYGYTF. CDR3 in DNA: TGTGCCAGCAGTTGGCATAACTATGGCTACACCTTC. The genes are TRBV28 and TRBJ1-2; D ambiguous. CDR3 length equals 12 residues. CDR1 MDHEN and CDR2 SYDVKM come from the germline V gene. Trimming pared 4 bases from V and 1 base from J, leaving 4 bases between.

This clone was observed a few times. The chain combines TRBV5-1 with TRBJ1-2; 7 bases are a match to TRBD1. The CDR3 runs to 18 residues. With V trimmed by 2 bases and J by 1 base, 14 bases remained unmatched. In germline, CDR1 is SGHRS, CDR2 YFSETQ. The CDR3 nucleotides read TGCGCCAGCAGCTTTTTTACGACTCGGGACAGCTTTAACTATGGCTACACCTTC. Protein product: CASSFFTTRDSFNYGYTF.

V is TRBV27 and J is TRBJ2-2, with 12 bases fitting TRBD1. In germline, CDR1 is MNHEY, CDR2 SMNVEV (reference sequence). V lost 3 bases and J lost 3; bases outside the gene matches: 5. This CDR3 comprises 17 residues. The CDR3 DNA reads as TGTGCCAGCAGTTTTGGGACAGGGGGCCGAGACACCGGGGAGCTGTTTTTT. It codes for CASSFGTGGRDTGELFF.

This clone has more than one count but fewer than ten. This chain uses TRBV9 with TRBJ2-7; D perhaps matches TRBD1 (6 bases). The CDR3 totals 14 residues. CDR1 and CDR2 (germline): SGDLS, YYNGEE. V was shortened by 7 bases and J by 3 bases, with 17 bases between the two germline ends. DNA for the CDR3: TGTGCCAGCGGGCCGGACAGCCTTTTCTACGAGCAGTACTTC. Translating it yields CASGPDSLFYEQYF. The variable domain in full, with the rest retrieved from reference TRBV9 and TRBJ2-7, is DSGVTQTPKHLITATGQRVTLRCSPRSGDLSVYWYQQSLDQGLQFLIQYYNGEERAKGNILERFSAQQFPDLHSELNLSSLELGDSALYFCASGPDSLFYEQYFGPGTRLTVT.

The rearrangement links TRBV4-2 to TRBJ1-1, with TRBD1 matching 7 bases. After removal of 3 bases from V and 5 bases from J, the junction contained 6 bases not matched to a gene. CDR3 length: 14 residues. CDR1 is LGHNA and CDR2 is YNFKEQ in the germline V gene. As DNA, the CDR3 is TGTGCCAGCAGCCACAGCGACAGGGATACTGAAGCTTTCTTT. Its translation: CASSHSDRDTEAFF.

This chain links TRBV7-8 with TRBJ1-2, with 8 positions matching TRBD1. The CDR3 runs to 13 residues. Looked up from germline, CDR1 is SGHVS and CDR2 is FQNEAQ. V lost 4 bases and J lost 4; bases outside the gene matches: 2. The CDR3 coding sequence is TGTGCCAGCAGCTCGGACAGGGCCTATGGCTACACCTTC. It is translated as CASSSDRAYGYTF.

This clone was counted between two and nine times. This chain joins TRBV5-4 and TRBJ2-1; the D is unclear. Trimming took off 0 bases at V and 10 bases at J, with 8 bases between the two ends. The V gene's germline CDR1 is SGHNT and CDR2 YYREEE (reference sequence). The CDR3 covers 12 residues. The CDR3 DNA reads as TGTGCCAGCAGCTTGGAGAGGCGGGAGCAGTTCTTC. This encodes CASSLERREQFF.

This clone has just one count. Other DNA sequences from this sample encode an identical CDR3 as well. The chain uses TRBV7-9 and TRBJ2-3, with D possibly being TRBD2 (5 bases). CDR1 and CDR2 from the germline V gene are SEHNR and FQNEAQ (reference sequence). Between the trimmed V and J ends, which lost 5 bases and 0 bases, there was a span of 12 bases. This CDR3 spans 15 amino acids. The CDR3 region has the DNA TGTGCCAGCAGCCCCCCCGGGGTGAGCACAGATACGCAGTATTTT. Its protein product is CASSPPGVSTDTQYF. Using reference TRBV7-9 and TRBJ2-3 for the parts outside the CDR3, the full variable domain is DTGVSQNPRHKITKRGQNVTFRCDPISEHNRLYWYRQTLGQGPEFLTYFQNEAQLEKSRLLSDRFSAERPKGSFSTLEIQRTEQGDSAMYLCASSPPGVSTDTQYFGPGTRLTVL.

This clone was detected once. The CDR3 region has the DNA TGCGCCAGCAGCTTGGACCGATCCCGGGACAGGGCCACTGAAGCTTTCTTT. Translation gives CASSLDRSRDRATEAFF. The chain is built from TRBV5-1 and TRBJ1-1; 9 nucleotides agree with TRBD1. CDR3 length: 17 residues. The ends lost 0 bases at V and 4 bases at J; junction bases unmatched: 10. Germline lookup yields CDR1 SGHRS and CDR2 YFSETQ.

The chain combines TRBV28 with TRBJ1-5; D is perhaps TRBD1 (5 bases). Trimming left V 3 bases short and J 6 bases short, with 15 bases between. Looked up from germline, CDR1 is MDHEN and CDR2 is SYDVKM. This CDR3 contains 15 residues. The CDR3 protein is CASSFGQNGGQPQHF. The CDR3 nucleotides read TGTGCCAGCAGTTTTGGGCAAAACGGGGGTCAGCCCCAGCATTTT.

By frequency in the sample, this clone is medium-sized (0.01 to 0.1%). The V gene is TRBV7-9, the J gene TRBJ2-7, with 10 bases identical to TRBD1. Germline CDR1 reads SEHNR; CDR2 reads FQNEAQ (reference sequence). This CDR3 comprises 15 residues. The V and J ends lost 4 bases and 4 bases, in that order; junction bases with no gene match: 7. The CDR3 loop is CASSSIDRGRYEQYF. For the CDR3, the DNA is TGTGCCAGCAGCTCAATAGACAGGGGGCGGTACGAGCAGTACTTC.

The chain has TRBV9 and TRBJ2-3; possible D gene TRBD2, 6 bases. The CDR3 contains 14 residues. Germline V gene sequence: CDR1 SGDLS, CDR2 YYNGEE. Trimming shortened V by 1 base and J by 5 bases, and 11 bases separated the two germline ends. The CDR3 sequence: CASSVQGGRDTQYF. The CDR3 DNA reads TGTGCCAGCAGCGTACAGGGAGGTAGAGATACGCAGTATTTT.